One and the same sample provided the 20 T cell receptor beta chains below, sequenced in a study of post-analysis software for immune sequencing data. Prepared TCR beta cDNA libraries contained unique molecular identifiers. MiXCR, run by TCRdb on the PCR reads, gives a single entry per CDR3 protein. This sample has roughly 150,000 distinct CDR3 sequences; roughly 34% occur once, and the top ten carry 25% to 30%. Material: blood, obtained after autologous hematopoietic stem cell transplantation. The receptor set was obtained from a girl aged 10 to 17 with multiple sclerosis.

The chain links TRBV5-6 to TRBJ2-5, with D perhaps TRBD2 (5 bases). This CDR3 spans 15 amino acids. The V gene's germline CDR1 is SGHDT and CDR2 YYEEEE. Trimming pared 0 bases from V and 2 bases from J, leaving 11 bases between. The CDR3 sequence is CASSLEAGNQETQYF. The CDR3 DNA reads TGTGCCAGCAGCTTGGAAGCCGGGAATCAAGAGACCCAGTACTTC. Using reference TRBV5-6 and TRBJ2-5 for the parts outside the CDR3, the full variable domain is DAGVTQSPTHLIKTRGQQVTLRCSPKSGHDTVSWYQQALGQGPQFIFQYYEEEERQRGNFPDRFSGHQFPNYSSELNVNALLLGDSALYLCASSLEAGNQETQYFGPGTRLLVL.

The chain employs TRBV12-3 or TRBV12-4 and TRBJ1-5; perhaps TRBD1 as D (5 bases). Trimming pared 4 bases from V and 0 bases from J, leaving 7 bases between. The CDR3 is 14 residues long. The CDR3 spells CASSSDTSNQPQHF. Written as DNA, the CDR3 is TGTGCCAGCAGTTCGGACACTAGCAATCAGCCCCAGCATTTT.

This clonotype appeared a few times. The junction shows a germline mismatch at one end, possibly a read error. This chain connects TRBV7-9 to TRBJ2-1; D not resolved. CDR3 length: 12 amino acids. Looked up from germline, CDR1 is SEHNR and CDR2 is FQNEAQ (reference sequence). As DNA, the CDR3 is TGTGCCAGCAGCTTGGATCCCAATGAGCAGTTATTC. This encodes CASSLDPNEQLF.

The table lists this clonotype with a few counts. The genes are TRBV6-5 and TRBJ2-1; no reliable D call. This CDR3 is 12 amino acids long. CDR1 and CDR2 (germline): MNHEY, SVGAGI. V dropped 6 bases and J dropped 4 bases, with 7 bases sitting between them. Written as DNA, the CDR3 is TGTGCCAGCAGGTCCTTGTACAATGAGCAGTTCTTC. Its protein product is CASRSLYNEQFF.

Details on this clonotype: Since the CDR3 does not end with the conserved phenylalanine or tryptophan, this likely comes from a read error. The genes are TRBV12-3 or TRBV12-4 and TRBJ2-5; a possible D gene is TRBD2 (5 bases). V lost 6 bases, J lost 4 bases, and 9 bases lay in between. The CDR3 contains 12 residues. This chain's CDR3 is CASRLEGETQYI. In DNA form, the CDR3 reads TGTGCCAGCAGACTTGAGGGAGAGACCCAGTACATC.

The rearrangement uses TRBV28 and TRBJ1-1; 7 bases align to TRBD1. Germline assignment: CDR1 MDHEN and CDR2 SYDVKM. The CDR3 has 15 amino acids. Losses at the gene ends were 0 bases for V and 0 bases for J; bases not matched to a gene: 1. The CDR3 region has the DNA TGTGCCAGCAGTTTATGGCAGGGGGTGAACACTGAAGCTTTCTTT. This gives the protein CASSLWQGVNTEAFF.

As DNA, the CDR3 is TGCAGCGTTGTAGTAAGGTGGCCCGCTGAAGCTTTCTTT. Translation: CSVVVRWPAEAFF. The chain recombines TRBV29-1 with TRBJ1-1; D remains ambiguous. The V gene lost 4 bases and the J gene lost 6 bases, with 15 bases spanning the gap. This CDR3 has 13 residues. Germline V gene sequence: CDR1 SQVTM, CDR2 ANQGSEA. The entire variable domain, with the rest obtained from reference TRBV29-1 and TRBJ1-1, is as follows: SAVISQKPSRDICQRGTSLTIQCQVDSQVTMMFWYRQQPGQSLTLIATANQGSEATYESGFVIDKFPISRPNLTFSTLTVSNMSPEDSSIYLCSVVVRWPAEAFFGQGTRLTVV.

V gene TRBV20-1 combines with J gene TRBJ1-1, with D hard to call. The V gene's germline CDR1 is DFQATT and CDR2 SNEGSKA (reference sequence). V lost 7 bases to trimming and J lost 7 bases, with 10 bases between them. This CDR3 comprises 10 residues. The CDR3 spells CSVAMIEAFF. The DNA for the CDR3 is TGCAGTGTTGCGATGATTGAAGCTTTCTTT.

The genes are TRBV5-6 and TRBJ2-3, with TRBD2 as a possible D gene (6 bases). CDR1 SGHDT and CDR2 YYEEEE come from the germline V gene. V was shortened by 3 bases and J by 6 bases, with 17 bases between the two germline ends. This CDR3 is 15 amino acids long. CDR3 in amino acids: CASSWRLGGGDTQYF. The CDR3 coding sequence is TGTGCCAGCAGCTGGCGACTAGGTGGTGGGGATACGCAGTATTTT. The whole variable domain, remainder taken from reference TRBV5-6 and TRBJ2-3, is DAGVTQSPTHLIKTRGQQVTLRCSPKSGHDTVSWYQQALGQGPQFIFQYYEEEERQRGNFPDRFSGHQFPNYSSELNVNALLLGDSALYLCASSWRLGGGDTQYFGPGTRLTVL.

The V gene is TRBV6-1, the J gene TRBJ2-6; D may correspond to TRBD1 or TRBD2 (7 bases each). This CDR3 is 18 amino acids long. From germline, CDR1 is MNHNS and CDR2 SASEGT. The germline V and J ends were trimmed by 6 bases and 0 bases, with 18 bases remaining between them. Here the CDR3 reads CASSAQGGFLSGANVLTF. The CDR3 DNA sequence: TGTGCCAGCAGCGCCCAGGGGGGGTTTCTCTCTGGGGCCAACGTCCTGACTTTC.

This clonotype was seen only a few times. The rearrangement uses TRBV3-1 and TRBJ2-7; D not resolved. This CDR3 has 14 residues. CDR1 and CDR2 from the germline V gene are LGHDT and YNNKEL (reference sequence). Trimming pared 0 bases from V and 2 bases from J, leaving 8 bases between. CDR3: CASSQDRVPYEQYF. DNA for the CDR3: TGTGCCAGCAGCCAAGATCGAGTCCCCTACGAGCAGTACTTC.

This clonotype was seen many times. The J gene is TRBJ2-1, the V gene TRBV9; 7 nucleotides match TRBD1. Germline CDR1 is SGDLS and CDR2 is YYNGEE. The CDR3 is 15 residues long. Trimming removed 3 bases from V and 8 bases from J; junction bases left unmatched: 11. CDR3 sequence: CASSARDSLRHEQFF. DNA for the CDR3: TGTGCCAGCAGCGCCCGGGACAGCCTACGACATGAGCAGTTCTTC.

Only a few counts were recorded for this clonotype. The chain couples TRBV5-1 to TRBJ1-1; 7 nucleotides match TRBD1. Losses at the gene ends were 0 bases for V and 4 bases for J; bases not matched to a gene: 3. CDR3 length: 14 amino acids. The V gene's germline CDR1 is SGHRS and CDR2 YFSETQ. DNA of the CDR3: TGCGCCAGCAGCTTGGATCCAGGGGGCACTGAAGCTTTCTTT. As protein: CASSLDPGGTEAFF.

This clonotype was detected only a few times. V usage is TRBV3-1 and J usage is TRBJ2-1, with D perhaps TRBD2 (6 bases). V was pared by 6 bases and J by 5 bases, with 17 bases between. This CDR3 has 15 amino acids. Germline V lookup: CDR1 LGHDT, CDR2 YNNKEL (reference sequence). The CDR3 here is CASSLPGEENNEQFF. The CDR3 coding sequence is TGTGCCAGCAGTCTCCCGGGAGAAGAGAACAATGAGCAGTTCTTC.

This clonotype was recorded at least ten times. The genes are TRBV28 and TRBJ2-5; tentative D call: TRBD2 (6 bases). V lost 3 bases and J 2 bases, leaving 13 bases between the germline ends. Per germline, CDR1 MDHEN and CDR2 SYDVKM. The CDR3 length is 15 residues. This CDR3 reads CASSLEPSAQETQYF. The CDR3 DNA is TGTGCCAGCAGTTTGGAGCCTAGCGCACAAGAGACCCAGTACTTC.

This chain uses TRBV5-1 with TRBJ1-2; D call uncertain. This CDR3 has 16 amino acids. With 4 bases removed from V and 0 bases from J, the gap between germline ends came to 16 bases. Germline V gene sequence: CDR1 SGHRS, CDR2 YFSETQ. CDR3 loop: CASSLPPTDANYGYTF. The CDR3 coding sequence is TGCGCCAGCAGCCTACCGCCCACGGACGCTAACTATGGCTACACCTTC.

A few counts support this clonotype. The CDR3 DNA follows: TGTGCCAGCAGCTTAATGCCGGGAGCGTACAATGAGCAGTTCTTC. It specifies CASSLMPGAYNEQFF. The chain has TRBV7-2 and TRBJ2-1; TRBD2 is a possible D gene (6 bases). CDR1 is SGHTA, CDR2 FQGNSA, per germline. V was pared by 2 bases and J by 4 bases, with 12 bases between. This CDR3 comprises 15 residues.

This chain connects TRBV20-1 to TRBJ1-3; a weak D match, TRBD1 (5 bases). Germline CDR1 and CDR2: DFQATT and SNEGSKA (reference sequence). The CDR3 is 14 residues long. Trimming took off 5 bases at V and 2 bases at J, with 13 bases between the two ends. The CDR3 DNA reads as TGCAGTGCTTACCCCCGGGGCCCTGGAAACACCATATATTTT. Protein: CSAYPRGPGNTIYF.

This clonotype was seen a handful of times. The rearrangement joins TRBV28 to TRBJ2-5; 11 nucleotides agree with TRBD1. After removal of 3 bases from V and 4 bases from J, the junction contained 19 bases not matched to a gene. The V gene's germline CDR1 is MDHEN and CDR2 SYDVKM. CDR3 length equals 20 residues. The CDR3 protein is CASSFSPWDRGRTLRETQYF. The CDR3 DNA reads TGTGCCAGCAGTTTTTCTCCCTGGGACAGGGGGAGGACACTGCGAGAGACCCAGTACTTC.

The rearrangement links TRBV30 to TRBJ1-1, with D possibly being TRBD1 (5 bases). The CDR3 spans 13 residues. V was trimmed by 3 bases and J by 2 bases, leaving 10 bases between them. Germline V CDR1 and CDR2: GTSNPN, SVGIG (reference sequence). DNA of the CDR3: TGTGCCTGGAGCCTCCAGGGTAACACTGAAGCTTTCTTT. This sequence encodes CAWSLQGNTEAFF. Full variable domain (outside the CDR3, taken from reference TRBV30 and TRBJ1-1): SQTIHQWPATLVQPVGSPLSLECTVEGTSNPNLYWYRQAAGRGLQLLFYSVGIGQISSEVPQNLSASRPQDRQFILSSKKLLLSDSGFYLCAWSLQGNTEAFFGQGTRLTVV.